These 20 T cell receptor beta chains share one sample of origin, sequenced in a study of CD8 T cells in ankylosing spondylitis. Via MiXCR, TCRdb re-called the 5' RACE reads, giving one row per CDR3 protein. Counted here are some 95,000 distinct CDR3 sequences, 7.5% to 9% occurring once; the ten biggest clones make up approximately 5.5%. Sequencing was done on a sample of blood, either unsorted or a sorted T cell fraction (not recorded which). The origin of the receptors is a male donor with ankylosing spondylitis or in good health (not recorded which).

The gene calls are TRBV19 and TRBJ2-7; 10 nucleotides align to TRBD2. V dropped 4 bases and J dropped 5; count of bases not matched to a gene: 8. CDR3 length equals 15 residues. Germline V lookup: CDR1 LNHDA, CDR2 SQIVND (reference sequence). CDR3 DNA: TGTGCCAGTAGTACCGGATTAGCGGGGGGCCACGAGCAGTACTTC. It codes for CASSTGLAGGHEQYF.

This clonotype was picked up many times. The chain is built from TRBV29-1 and TRBJ2-5, with 9 positions matching TRBD1. V dropped 5 bases and J dropped 5; count of bases not matched to a gene: 3. The CDR3 sequence is 12 residues long. CDR1 is SQVTM and CDR2 is ANQGSEA in the germline V gene. In nucleotides, the CDR3 is TGCAGCGTTTGGGACAGGGTGGAGACCCAGTACTTC. This codes for CSVWDRVETQYF.

This clonotype was observed many times. The V call is TRBV20-1, the J call TRBJ2-3; TRBD2 might be the D (6 bases). This CDR3 spans 16 amino acids. The germline CDR1 and CDR2 sequences are DFQATT and SNEGSKA (reference sequence). V was clipped by 5 bases and J by 2 bases, with 20 bases between them. In DNA, the CDR3 is TGCAGTGCTCCCTCAAAAGCGGGCGGAAACACAGATACGCAGTATTTT. Translating it yields CSAPSKAGGNTDTQYF.

To note about this clonotype: A read error may explain this, as a much larger clone is one base away. The V gene is TRBV29-1, the J gene TRBJ2-3, with a weak D call TRBD2 (6 bases). CDR1 is SQVTM and CDR2 is ANQGSEA in the germline V gene. The CDR3 totals 15 residues. Here the CDR3 reads CSVEVGGASTDAQYF. CDR3 DNA sequence: TGCAGCGTTGAGGTTGGCGGGGCTAGCACAGATGCGCAGTATTTT.

Only a few counts were recorded for this clonotype. The CDR3 sequence is CASYSTGGFSGNTIYF. The CDR3 nucleotides read TGTGCCAGCTACTCAACAGGGGGCTTTTCTGGAAACACCATATATTTT. V is TRBV18 and J is TRBJ1-3; TRBD1 matches 9 bases. This CDR3 region has 16 residues. V was pared by 7 bases and J by 1 base, with 8 bases of the junction left unmatched. Germline V gene data show CDR1 as KGHSH and CDR2 as LQKENI.

To note about this clonotype: This sequence may be a read error, since a much larger clone differs from it by one base. The chain couples TRBV4-2 to TRBJ2-1, with 7 positions matching TRBD1. The CDR3 sequence is 17 residues long. Germline V lookup: CDR1 LGHNA, CDR2 YNFKEQ. The CDR3 loop is CASNQDRTGQLAHEQFF. As DNA, the CDR3 is TGTGCCAGCAACCAAGATCGGACAGGACAGCTGGCACATGAGCAGTTCTTC.

The chain is built from TRBV12-3 or TRBV12-4 and TRBJ1-2; 10 bases are shared with TRBD1. The CDR3 runs to 15 residues. V shed 3 bases and J 6 bases; nucleotides not matched to a gene: 7. The CDR3, as DNA: TGTGCCAGCAGTTTTCTCGGGACAGGGGCCGATGGCTACACCTTC. Translated, it gives CASSFLGTGADGYTF.

This clonotype was recorded many times. V and J are TRBV15 and TRBJ1-5, with D possibly matching TRBD1 (5 bases). Trimming removed 0 bases at V and 7 bases at J, with 13 bases between. CDR1 and CDR2 from the germline V gene are LNHNV and YYDKDF (reference sequence). CDR3 length: 15 residues. The CDR3 protein is CATSRDHGGSQPQHF. DNA of the CDR3: TGTGCCACCAGCAGAGATCACGGGGGGTCGCAGCCCCAGCATTTT.

This clonotype was observed at least ten times. This chain links TRBV7-2 with TRBJ2-7; a possible D gene is TRBD1 (6 bases). The CDR3 is made up of 16 amino acids. CDR1 is SGHTA and CDR2 is FQGNSA in the germline V gene. V gave up 2 bases and J gave up 3 bases, with 17 bases separating them. As DNA, the CDR3 is TGTGCCAGCAGCTTACGAAGTGGCCAGGGGAACTACGAGCAGTACTTC. Protein sequence: CASSLRSGQGNYEQYF.

For this clonotype: A much larger clonotype is one base distant, so this may be a read error. The chain couples TRBV6-6 to TRBJ2-7, with 8 bases lining up with TRBD1. This CDR3 is built from 12 residues. V trimming: 5 bases; J trimming: 7 bases; junction bases outside the gene matches: 4. CDR1 is MNHNY and CDR2 is SVGAGI in the germline V gene (reference sequence). The CDR3 loop is CASSRQGWEQYF. CDR3 coding DNA: TGTGCCAGCAGTAGACAGGGGTGGGAGCAGTACTTC.

This clonotype was seen many times. J is TRBJ1-1 and V is TRBV5-5; weak D call: TRBD1 (5 bases). V lost 4 bases, J lost 8 bases, and 15 bases lay in between. The CDR3 length is 13 residues. Germline CDR1 SGHKS, CDR2 YYEKEE (reference sequence). DNA for the CDR3: TGTGCCAGCAGCCCCCCCAGGGTTCGCGAAGCTTTCTTT. Translated, it gives CASSPPRVREAFF. Variable domain in full (rest from reference TRBV5-5 and TRBJ1-1): DAGVTQSPTHLIKTRGQQVTLRCSPISGHKSVSWYQQVLGQGPQFIFQYYEKEERGRGNFPDRFSARQFPNYSSELNVNALLLGDSALYLCASSPPRVREAFFGQGTRLTVV.

J is TRBJ2-7 and V is TRBV15; TRBD1 aligns across 9 bases. This CDR3 is 17 amino acids long. With 2 bases clipped from V and 5 bases from J, the junction kept 13 bases outside the gene matches. Looked up from germline, CDR1 is LNHNV and CDR2 is YYDKDF (reference sequence). The CDR3 here is CATSRLLTGDRDHEQYF. The CDR3 region has the DNA TGTGCCACCAGCAGACTCCTCACTGGGGACAGGGACCACGAGCAGTACTTC.

This clonotype was counted at least ten times. V gene TRBV29-1 combines with J gene TRBJ2-3, with D unresolved. The germline gives CDR1 SQVTM, CDR2 ANQGSEA. The ends were cut back, 7 bases at V and 2 bases at J, with 19 bases in the middle. The CDR3 is 15 residues long. The CDR3 DNA sequence: TGCAGCGATGATGGGTTGCGGACGTCCACAGATACGCAGTATTTT. This translates into CSDDGLRTSTDTQYF.

This clonotype was detected many times. The rearrangement uses TRBV5-4 and TRBJ2-2; 7 bases line up with TRBD2. The ends lost 3 bases at V and 4 bases at J; junction bases unmatched: 9. This CDR3 spans 16 amino acids. CDR1 and CDR2 (germline): SGHNT, YYREEE (reference sequence). CDR3 sequence: CASSSKTSMVTGELFF. For the CDR3, the DNA is TGTGCCAGCAGCTCCAAGACTAGCATGGTCACCGGGGAGCTGTTTTTT.

This clonotype was found many times. At one end, the junction sequence differs from germline, possibly due to a read error. The V and J genes are TRBV5-1 and TRBJ2-1; D may be TRBD1 or TRBD2 (5 bases each). Germline-derived CDR1 and CDR2 are SGHRS and YFSETQ. The CDR3 is made up of 15 amino acids. CDR3 protein: CASSFGGSSYNEQFF. The CDR3 nucleotides read TGTGCCAGCAGTTTTGGGGGTAGCTCCTACAATGAGCAGTTCTTC.

Comments on this clonotype: This could be a read error, since a much larger clone is one nucleotide away. V gene TRBV28 combines with J gene TRBJ1-1, with D tentatively TRBD1 (6 bases). This CDR3 region has 16 residues. The germline V gene encodes CDR1 MDHEN and CDR2 SYDVKM. The CDR3 DNA sequence: TGTGCCGGCAGTCCCTCAGGACAGCGAGTGAACACTGAAGCTTTCTTT. Protein product: CAGSPSGQRVNTEAFF.

This clonotype has ten or more counts. The genes are TRBV3-1 and TRBJ2-1, with 8 nucleotides matching TRBD2. Looked up from germline, CDR1 is LGHDT and CDR2 is YNNKEL (reference sequence). This CDR3 comprises 15 residues. V was clipped by 3 bases and J by 5 bases; unmatched bases: 6. This chain's CDR3 is CASSQVGGAHNEQFF. The CDR3 DNA reads as TGTGCCAGCAGCCAGGTCGGGGGGGCCCACAATGAGCAGTTCTTC.

A remark on this clonotype: One end of the junction does not line up with germline, which may come from a read error. The chain employs TRBV20-1 and TRBJ2-7; D is possibly TRBD2 (6 bases). Per the germline V gene, CDR1 is DFQATT and CDR2 is SNEGSKA (reference sequence). The CDR3 covers 15 residues. The CDR3 spells CSARPAGKSSYAQYF. In nucleotides, the CDR3 is TGCAGTGCTAGGCCAGCGGGTAAAAGCTCCTACGCGCAGTACTTC.

This clonotype was recorded many times. The rearrangement joins TRBV29-1 to TRBJ1-1; D remains ambiguous. The CDR3 extends over 14 amino acids. V shed 2 bases and J shed 0 bases, with 10 bases lying between them. Germline V gene lookup returns CDR1 SQVTM and CDR2 ANQGSEA. CDR3 nucleotides: TGCAGCGTTGAATCGGGGAACCTGAACACTGAAGCTTTCTTT. The encoded protein is CSVESGNLNTEAFF.

This clonotype has a count of ten or more. The chain couples TRBV11-1 to TRBJ2-5; 11 bases agree with TRBD2. The germline V gene has CDR1 SGHAT and CDR2 FQDESV (reference sequence). CDR3 length equals 18 residues. V gave up 3 bases and J gave up 0 bases; unmatched junction bases: 9. The CDR3 bases are TGTGCCAGCAGCTTCTCCCTAGCGGGGGGAGGGTACCAAGAGACCCAGTACTTC. It codes for CASSFSLAGGGYQETQYF.